This TCR beta chain was captured by sequencing in a study of OX40 agonist ivuxolimab in advanced cancers. Looking at the study overall: Ivuxolimab is an agonistic anti-OX40 (CD134) antibody, and patients were treated with it. Across the patients, intravenous ivuxolimab was delivered every 2 weeks at 0.01 to 10 mg/kg. Participants averaged roughly 60 years of age (range about 23 to 90) and were 82.7% male.

Profiling relied on immunoSEQ multiplex PCR, and the TCRdb table lists in-frame clones only, not all of them. The table shows around 50,000 clones, with more than 80% occurring only once. The germline V gene encodes CDR1 SEHNR and CDR2 FQNEAQ (reference sequence). The CDR3 is 12 residues long. V lost 1 base, J lost 4 bases, and 2 bases lay in between. This clonotype was obtained from an adult with an advanced solid tumor such as melanoma, head and neck, liver or kidney cancer. V is TRBV7-9 and J is TRBJ2-1; D is ambiguous. Specimen: CD4+ or CD8+ T cells sorted from blood, collected in a trial of the OX40 agonist ivuxolimab. The DNA for the CDR3 is TGTGCCAGCAGCTTAGGATACAATGAGCAGTTCTTC. Its protein is CASSLGYNEQFF.